Listed here are 31 T cell receptor beta chains from one sample, sequenced in a study of blood T cell repertoires in COVID-19. Method: immunoSEQ multiplex PCR; TCRdb's copy keeps in-frame clones and lacks some. Counted here are roughly 70,000 clones, 80% occurring once; the ten biggest clones make up approximately 18%. The material sequenced was peripheral blood. The receptors stem from a man between 65 and 85 years old who had recovered from COVID-19.

This chain connects TRBV19 to TRBJ2-7, with 8 bases matching TRBD2. This CDR3 has 13 residues. CDR1 and CDR2 (germline): LNHDA, SQIVND (reference sequence). V was pared by 7 bases and J by 6 bases, with 8 bases of the junction left unmatched. The CDR3 loop reads CASNAGTSGEQYF. Here the CDR3 DNA reads TGTGCCAGTAACGCCGGGACTAGTGGCGAGCAGTACTTC.

The chain uses TRBV14 and TRBJ2-1; TRBD2 agrees at 7 bases. J gave up 4 bases and V 3 bases, and 15 bases lay outside the gene matches. The CDR3 extends over 18 amino acids. Germline CDR1 SGHDN, CDR2 FVKESK. Here the CDR3 reads CASSQLAPSGNLYNEQFF. In DNA form, the CDR3 reads TGTGCCAGCAGCCAGCTAGCCCCTAGCGGCAATCTGTACAATGAGCAGTTCTTC.

The rearrangement uses TRBV19 and TRBJ1-2; 7 nucleotides line up with TRBD1. This CDR3 is 17 amino acids long. The V and J ends lost 4 bases and 7 bases, in that order; junction bases with no gene match: 18. The germline V gene has CDR1 LNHDA and CDR2 SQIVND (reference sequence). The DNA of the CDR3 is TGTGCCAGTAGTAACCGATTCATGGGACAGTCTTACGGTGGCTACACCTTC. The encoded protein is CASSNRFMGQSYGGYTF.

The rearrangement links TRBV4-3 to TRBJ2-1; D is perhaps TRBD2 (5 bases). The V gene's germline CDR1 is LGHNA and CDR2 YSLEER. V was trimmed by 1 base and J by 5 bases, leaving 12 bases between them. This CDR3 is 15 amino acids long. CDR3 coding DNA: TGCGCCAGCAGCCAAGTTCAGGACGGGAACAATGAGCAGTTCTTC. Translating it yields CASSQVQDGNNEQFF.

This clone has just a few counts. The CDR3 protein is CASSYSLLGQRNQPQHF. The CDR3 bases are TGTGCCAGCAGTTACTCGTTATTAGGACAACGCAATCAGCCCCAGCATTTT. The rearrangement uses TRBV6-2 or TRBV6-3 and TRBJ1-5, with D tentatively TRBD1 (5 bases). Deletions cut 0 bases from V and 2 bases from J, with 14 bases between. Germline V gene sequence: CDR1 MNHEY, CDR2 SVGEGT. This CDR3 comprises 17 residues.

The J gene is TRBJ1-2, the V gene TRBV19; D gene ambiguous. The germline V gene encodes CDR1 LNHDA and CDR2 SQIVND (reference sequence). Between the trimmed V and J ends, which lost 3 bases and 5 bases, there was a span of 13 bases. This CDR3 spans 14 amino acids. The DNA for the CDR3 is TGTGCCAGTAGTATTCGAGGGCGTCGTTATGGCTACACCTTC. Translating gives CASSIRGRRYGYTF.

This sequence joins TRBV7-9 and TRBJ2-3, with TRBD1 as a possible D gene (6 bases). The CDR3 runs 16 residues. Germline CDR1 is SEHNR and CDR2 is FQNEAQ (reference sequence). Trimming removed 5 bases at V and 5 bases at J, with 20 bases between. The CDR3 spells CASSPYGTHFKDTQYF. CDR3 nucleotides: TGTGCCAGCAGCCCGTACGGGACACATTTTAAAGATACGCAGTATTTT.

The CDR3: CASSLEGTGQPQHF. The CDR3 nucleotides read TGTGCCAGCAGCTTGGAGGGGACAGGTCAGCCCCAGCATTTT. V is TRBV7-2 and J is TRBJ1-5; 8 nucleotides match TRBD1. CDR1 and CDR2 (germline): SGHTA, FQGNSA. The ends lost 3 bases at V and 6 bases at J; junction bases unmatched: 4. CDR3 length: 14 residues.

The rearrangement uses TRBV27 and TRBJ2-7, with a weak D call TRBD2 (5 bases). The CDR3 totals 13 residues. The germline CDR1 and CDR2 sequences are MNHEY and SMNVEV (reference sequence). Trimming left V 2 bases short and J 4 bases short, with 9 bases between. The CDR3, as DNA: TGTGCCAGCAGTTTAAGGCGGGCTTACGAGCAGTACTTC. This encodes CASSLRRAYEQYF.

This clone was recorded a few times. The rearrangement joins TRBV11-2 to TRBJ2-7; D call uncertain. The CDR3 length is 12 residues. Germline-derived CDR1 and CDR2 are SGHAT and FQNNGV. V was pared by 5 bases and J by 3 bases, with 8 bases between. For the CDR3, the DNA is TGTGCCAGCAGCGGCCGCCTCTACGAGCAGTACTTC. It specifies CASSGRLYEQYF. Supplemented by reference TRBV11-2 and TRBJ2-7, the full variable domain reads EAGVAQSPRYKIIEKRQSVAFWCNPISGHATLYWYQQILGQGPKLLIQFQNNGVVDDSQLPKDRFSAERLKGVDSTLKIQPAKLEDSAVYLCASSGRLYEQYFGPGTRLTVT.

The chain is built from TRBV28 and TRBJ2-2; perhaps TRBD2 as D (6 bases). The V gene lost 1 base and the J gene lost 4 bases, with 13 bases spanning the gap. This CDR3 comprises 16 residues. Germline assignment: CDR1 MDHEN and CDR2 SYDVKM. The CDR3 protein is CASSLFTGVTTGELFF. The CDR3 DNA is TGTGCCAGCAGTTTATTCACGGGGGTAACCACCGGGGAGCTGTTTTTT.

This rearrangement joins TRBV30 to TRBJ1-1; no reliable D call. The germline V gene has CDR1 GTSNPN and CDR2 SVGIG (reference sequence). The CDR3 totals 12 residues. The germline V and J ends were trimmed by 2 bases and 8 bases, with 12 bases remaining between them. The CDR3 coding sequence is TGTGCCTGGAGTCCGGGTTTACGAGAAGCTTTCTTT. Amino acids: CAWSPGLREAFF.

CDR3: CASSRGEMNTEAFF. In DNA, the CDR3 is TGTGCCAGCTCACGGGGGGAAATGAACACTGAAGCTTTCTTT. This rearrangement joins TRBV18 to TRBJ1-1; D possibly corresponds to TRBD1 (5 bases). The germline CDR1 and CDR2 sequences are KGHSH and LQKENI. CDR3 length: 14 residues. Between the trimmed V and J ends, which lost 4 bases and 0 bases, there was a span of 9 bases.

V gene TRBV28 combines with J gene TRBJ2-7, with D possibly matching TRBD1 (6 bases). Trimming removed 5 bases from V and 1 base from J, with 15 bases in between. The CDR3 totals 15 residues. CDR1 is MDHEN, CDR2 SYDVKM, per germline. CDR3 protein: CASSLTYDRSYEQYF. Here the CDR3 DNA reads TGTGCCAGCAGTCTCACCTACGACAGGTCCTACGAGCAGTACTTC.

This clone was recorded a few times. The chain recombines TRBV28 with TRBJ2-2, with D uncertain. CDR3 length: 16 residues. The V end lost 3 bases, the J end lost 0 bases, and 11 bases lay between the germline ends. Germline assignment: CDR1 MDHEN and CDR2 SYDVKM. CDR3 sequence reads: CASSLRRDSNTGELFF. Written as DNA, the CDR3 is TGTGCCAGCAGTTTGAGGAGAGATTCGAACACCGGGGAGCTGTTTTTT. Complete variable domain (other parts from reference TRBV28 and TRBJ2-2): DVKVTQSSRYLVKRTGEKVFLECVQDMDHENMFWYRQDPGLGLRLIYFSYDVKMKEKGDIPEGYSVSREKKERFSLILESASTNQTSMYLCASSLRRDSNTGELFFGEGSRLTVL.

The rearrangement links TRBV18 to TRBJ1-5; D is undetermined. CDR3 length: 15 amino acids. Per germline, CDR1 KGHSH and CDR2 LQKENI. With 2 bases removed from V and 4 bases from J, the gap between germline ends came to 12 bases. CDR3 DNA sequence: TGTGCCAGCTCACCAGATCAGGACTGGAATCAGCCCCAGCATTTT. Translating it yields CASSPDQDWNQPQHF.

The V and J genes are TRBV28 and TRBJ1-1; D is ambiguous. This CDR3 contains 13 residues. Per the germline V gene, CDR1 is MDHEN and CDR2 is SYDVKM. Trimming cost V 6 bases and J 1 base, with 9 bases left between them. The CDR3 spells CASRSGENTEAFF. DNA for the CDR3: TGTGCCAGCAGGAGCGGGGAGAACACTGAAGCTTTCTTT.

The rearrangement joins TRBV4-3 to TRBJ1-4; D remains ambiguous. The germline gives CDR1 LGHNA, CDR2 YSLEER. The CDR3 is 15 amino acids. The V and J ends lost 0 bases and 5 bases respectively, with 10 bases between them. CDR3 amino acids: CASSQEAGNNEKLFF. The CDR3 DNA sequence: TGCGCCAGCAGCCAAGAGGCAGGAAACAATGAAAAACTGTTTTTT.

The chain uses TRBV28 and TRBJ1-5; 7 bases match TRBD1. The CDR3 sequence is 15 residues long. V dropped 6 bases and J dropped 4; count of bases not matched to a gene: 9. From germline, CDR1 is MDHEN and CDR2 SYDVKM. In DNA, the CDR3 is TGTGCCAGCAGGGGGTCTACAGGGGCGAATCAGCCCCAGCATTTT. This encodes CASRGSTGANQPQHF. Supplemented by reference TRBV28 and TRBJ1-5, the full variable domain reads DVKVTQSSRYLVKRTGEKVFLECVQDMDHENMFWYRQDPGLGLRLIYFSYDVKMKEKGDIPEGYSVSREKKERFSLILESASTNQTSMYLCASRGSTGANQPQHFGDGTRLSIL.

The chain has TRBV19 and TRBJ2-3; D is perhaps TRBD1 (6 bases). Germline values: CDR1 LNHDA, CDR2 SQIVND (reference sequence). Trimming left V 5 bases short and J 3 bases short, with 18 bases between. The CDR3 length is 16 residues. The CDR3 DNA reads as TGTGCCAGTAGTCGAGCGTTGGGGGCCGGTACAGATACGCAGTATTTT. Its protein product is CASSRALGAGTDTQYF.

The V call is TRBV11-3, the J call TRBJ2-7; TRBD2 aligns across 8 bases. Per germline, CDR1 SGHNT and CDR2 YENEEA. The CDR3 spans 15 residues. With V trimmed by 0 bases and J by 5 bases, 6 bases remained unmatched. This chain's CDR3 is CASSLDGLAGNEQYF. CDR3 DNA sequence: TGTGCCAGCAGCTTAGATGGACTAGCCGGCAACGAGCAGTACTTC.

The gene calls are TRBV5-6 and TRBJ2-3, with a tentative D call TRBD2 (5 bases). Germline loops: CDR1 SGHDT, CDR2 YYEEEE. V was shortened by 2 bases and J by 0 bases, with 13 bases between the two germline ends. This CDR3 contains 16 residues. In DNA form, the CDR3 reads TGTGCCAGCAGCTTAAATACGCGGGCCAGCACAGATACGCAGTATTTT. Protein: CASSLNTRASTDTQYF.

The CDR3 protein is CSASKGVGTEAFF. CDR3 DNA: TGCAGTGCTAGTAAGGGGGTTGGGACTGAAGCTTTCTTT. The chain recombines TRBV20-1 with TRBJ1-1; a weak D match, TRBD1 (6 bases). Trimming stripped 3 bases from V and 5 bases from J, with 13 bases between. The CDR3 has 13 residues. Germline V gene data show CDR1 as DFQATT and CDR2 as SNEGSKA (reference sequence).

This clone is a singleton in its sample. The chain carries TRBV12-3 or TRBV12-4 and TRBJ2-1, with 11 bases matching TRBD1. The trim removed 6 bases at V and 14 bases at J, leaving 6 bases unmatched. This CDR3 region has 12 residues. In DNA form, the CDR3 reads TGTGCCAGCAGCGGACAGGGGGCCCGAGAGTTCTTC. As protein: CASSGQGAREFF.

This clone has only one observation. The rearrangement joins TRBV30 to TRBJ2-5; possibly TRBD2 for D (5 bases). The CDR3 runs to 16 residues. Germline CDR1 reads GTSNPN; CDR2 reads SVGIG (reference sequence). The germline V and J ends were trimmed by 2 bases and 2 bases, with 18 bases remaining between them. DNA of the CDR3: TGTGCCTGGAGTAACGTGAGGGTGGGTAGACAAGAGACCCAGTACTTC. Its translation is CAWSNVRVGRQETQYF.

This chain joins TRBV6-4 and TRBJ2-1; 8 bases fit TRBD2. This CDR3 has 15 residues. The germline CDR1 and CDR2 sequences are MRHNA and SNTAGT. Losses at the gene ends were 0 bases for V and 4 bases for J; bases not matched to a gene: 2. CDR3 in amino acids: CASSDSTGGYNEQFF. CDR3 DNA: TGTGCCAGCAGTGACTCAACGGGAGGGTACAATGAGCAGTTCTTC.

The chain employs TRBV3-1 (or the pseudogene TRBV3-2) and TRBJ1-2, with D possibly being TRBD1 (5 bases). Trimming removed 1 base from V and 8 bases from J, with 14 bases in between. The V gene's germline CDR1 is LGHDT and CDR2 YNNKEL (reference sequence). This CDR3 spans 14 amino acids. CDR3 region: CASSQVGSGGGYTF. In DNA, the CDR3 is TGTGCCAGCAGCCAAGTGGGTTCCGGGGGAGGCTACACCTTC.

V usage is TRBV6-5 and J usage is TRBJ2-7; a weak D match, TRBD1 (6 bases). Germline loops: CDR1 MNHEY, CDR2 SVGAGI. The CDR3 contains 13 residues. Between the trimmed V and J ends, which lost 6 bases and 7 bases, there was a span of 16 bases. The DNA of the CDR3 is TGTGCCAGCAGATTACGGGCAGGGGTTGAGCAGTACTTC. Translated, it gives CASRLRAGVEQYF.

This chain uses TRBV19 with TRBJ1-2; 10 bases line up with TRBD1. CDR1 and CDR2 (germline): LNHDA, SQIVND (reference sequence). This CDR3 region has 17 residues. Germline trimming cut 5 bases from V and 3 bases from J; bases unmatched to any gene: 12. The CDR3 loop reads CASSYLTGGQGDYGYTF. As DNA, the CDR3 is TGTGCCAGTAGTTACCTTACCGGAGGACAGGGGGACTATGGCTACACCTTC. Complete variable domain (other parts from reference TRBV19 and TRBJ1-2): DGGITQSPKYLFRKEGQNVTLSCEQNLNHDAMYWYRQDPGQGLRLIYYSQIVNDFQKGDIAEGYSVSREKKESFPLTVTSAQKNPTAFYLCASSYLTGGQGDYGYTFGSGTRLTVV.

CDR3 loop: CASTSVTLAVSPNTGELFF. CDR3 nucleotides: TGTGCCAGCACTTCCGTAACACTAGCGGTATCCCCGAACACCGGGGAGCTGTTTTTT. The chain joins TRBV3-1 (or the pseudogene TRBV3-2) to TRBJ2-2, with TRBD2 identical over 8 bases. Germline CDR1 LGHDT, CDR2 YNNKEL (reference sequence). CDR3 length: 19 residues. V dropped 7 bases and J dropped 0; count of bases not matched to a gene: 16.

The chain has TRBV11-3 and TRBJ2-3, with TRBD1 matching over 9 bases. CDR3 length: 15 residues. Germline CDR1 SGHNT, CDR2 YENEEA. The J segment lost 1 base and the V segment lost 5 bases, leaving 4 bases of the junction unmatched. As DNA, the CDR3 is TGTGCCAGCAGCCTTAGACAGGGGGGCACAGATACGCAGTATTTT. It is translated as CASSLRQGGTDTQYF.